These 3 T cell receptor beta chains came from one sample sequenced in a study of CXCR3-negative and CXCR3-positive naive CD8 T cells. In preparing the TRB cDNA libraries, 5' RACE with UMI labels was used. Following a re-call of the 5' RACE reads, TCRdb has one entry per CDR3 protein and lacks DNA. Reported are 55,000 to 65,000 distinct CDR3 sequences; the ten largest clones contain around 4%. Sample: naive CXCR3- CD8+ T cells from blood. This sample's subset: CD45RO-CCR7+CD27+CD95- naive CD8+ T cells lacking CXCR3 (TNR3-). The receptors come from a human donor in good health. Some clones in this sample may be carry-over from other donors' samples.

The CDR3 loop reads CASSLDLGYGYTF. This chain joins TRBV5-1 and TRBJ1-2. Germline V gene lookup returns CDR1 SGHRS and CDR2 YFSETQ. The CDR3 length is 13 residues.

The chain links TRBV20-1 to TRBJ2-3; TCRdb's assignment of TRBD1 cannot be checked, as there is no DNA. Germline-derived CDR1 and CDR2 are DFQATT and SNEGSKA (reference sequence). The CDR3 runs 15 residues. CDR3 loop: CSARDWDGATDTQYF.

CDR3 sequence: CASSAPSLDRGGLSAEAFF. The rearrangement links TRBV7-6 to TRBJ1-1; TCRdb's D call of TRBD1 is untestable without DNA. The CDR3 is made up of 19 amino acids. Germline V lookup: CDR1 SGHVS, CDR2 FNYEAQ.